Each of the 28 T cell receptor beta chains below was sequenced from the same sample in a study of human T cells and chemical hapten exposure (dated by TCRdb to the early 2020s). The library came from RACE. Data came from a NextSeq 500. Using fastp trimming at Q25 and MiXCR clonotype assembly, TCRdb reanalyzed the public sequencing data and kept in-frame beta chains. Entries are consolidated by CDR3 protein sequence, retaining the most common genes and DNA. This sample gives about 180,000 distinct CDR3 sequences in total; 25% to 30% of them show up just once. About 2.8% of the sample goes to the ten largest clones. This sample's time point label indicates: pre-sensitization, week 0. The treatment or condition tag for this specimen amounts to: therapeutic diphenylcyclopropenone sensitization with weekly scalp DPC. The starting material was whole blood, obtained in connection with sensitization to the hapten diphenylcyclopropenone (DPC). The receptor source for this set is a woman between 25 and 40 years old with alopecia areata. Some clones in this sample may be carry-over from other donors' samples.

Concerning this clonotype: At one end the junction does not follow the germline gene, possibly because of a read error. This chain joins TRBV2 and TRBJ1-1; D is unresolved. CDR1 SNHLY and CDR2 FYNNEI come from the germline V gene. The CDR3 loop spans 13 amino acids. DNA for the CDR3: TGTGTCAGCAGGTTAGACTTCGCCAGCGAAGCTTTCTTT. Its translation is CVSRLDFASEAFF.

The chain is built from TRBV6-2 or TRBV6-3 and TRBJ2-1; 9 bases line up with TRBD2. The CDR3 runs to 11 residues. Germline lookup yields CDR1 MNHEY and CDR2 SVGEGT. V shed 6 bases and J 15 bases; nucleotides not matched to a gene: 6. CDR3 bases: TGTGCCAGCAGGGCGGGAGGGCCCCTGTTCTTC. It specifies CASRAGGPLFF.

The chain has TRBV6-1 and TRBJ2-7; 12 positions match TRBD2. V lost 2 bases, J lost 5 bases, and 7 bases stayed unmatched. This CDR3 contains 16 residues. The germline gives CDR1 MNHNS, CDR2 SASEGT. The CDR3 DNA is TGTGCCAGCAGTGAACCCCTGACTAGCGGGAGAAACGAGCAGTACTTC. Translated: CASSEPLTSGRNEQYF.

The V gene is TRBV2, the J gene TRBJ1-4; D uncertain. CDR1 SNHLY and CDR2 FYNNEI come from the germline V gene. V lost 3 bases, J lost 7 bases, and 15 bases lay in between. This CDR3 comprises 15 residues. CDR3 nucleotides: TGTGCCAGCAGTGACATTGGGGAGGCGACTGAAAAACTGTTTTTT. Residues: CASSDIGEATEKLFF. The variable domain in full, completed from reference TRBV2 and TRBJ1-4, reads EPEVTQTPSHQVTQMGQEVILRCVPISNHLYFYWYRQILGQKVEFLVSFYNNEISEKSEIFDDQFSVERPDGSNFTLKIRSTKLEDSAMYFCASSDIGEATEKLFFGSGTQLSVL.

Only a few counts were recorded for this clonotype. J is TRBJ2-1 and V is TRBV6-5; possible D gene TRBD2, 7 bases. This CDR3 contains 11 residues. The ends were cut back, 7 bases at V and 9 bases at J, with 10 bases in the middle. CDR1 MNHEY and CDR2 SVGAGI come from the germline V gene. The CDR3 loop is CASKGGSEQFF. CDR3 nucleotide sequence: TGTGCCAGCAAGGGGGGGTCTGAGCAGTTCTTC.

This chain connects TRBV3-1 to TRBJ1-1; D possibly corresponds to TRBD1 (5 bases). Per the germline V gene, CDR1 is LGHDT and CDR2 is YNNKEL (reference sequence). There are 14 residues in the CDR3. The V gene lost 3 bases and the J gene lost 6 bases, with 14 bases spanning the gap. The CDR3 region is CASSQGFSGAEAFF. The CDR3 nucleotides read TGTGCCAGCAGCCAGGGTTTTTCGGGGGCTGAAGCTTTCTTT.

The chain joins TRBV4-1 to TRBJ2-7; D might be TRBD1 (6 bases). CDR3 length: 15 amino acids. Germline CDR1 reads MGHRA; CDR2 reads YSYEKL. V shed 0 bases and J shed 3 bases, with 12 bases lying between them. In DNA form, the CDR3 reads TGCGCCAGCAGCCAAGACTGGGGGCACAACTACGAGCAGTACTTC. This encodes CASSQDWGHNYEQYF.

This chain connects TRBV25-1 to TRBJ2-3; D gene uncertain. The CDR3 covers 14 residues. Per the germline V gene, CDR1 is MGHDK and CDR2 is SYGVNS. V was clipped by 4 bases and J by 6 bases, with 14 bases between them. The CDR3 sequence is CASSGPFRLDTQYF. The CDR3, as DNA: TGTGCCAGCAGTGGCCCCTTCCGGTTGGATACGCAGTATTTT.

This clonotype was counted between two and nine times. The V and J genes are TRBV28 and TRBJ2-1; TRBD2 matches at 7 bases. CDR3 length: 13 residues. The trim removed 7 bases at V and 3 bases at J, leaving 3 bases unmatched. The germline CDR1 and CDR2 sequences are MDHEN and SYDVKM. The CDR3 DNA reads as TGTGCCAGCACCCTAGCGGACTACAATGAGCAGTTCTTC. It is translated as CASTLADYNEQFF.

The V call is TRBV3-1, the J call TRBJ1-1, with 7 bases aligning to TRBD1. V lost 5 bases and J lost 6; bases outside the gene matches: 6. CDR3 size: 13 residues. The germline V gene has CDR1 LGHDT and CDR2 YNNKEL (reference sequence). The CDR3 bases are TGTGCCAGCAGCTTACAGGGGTCCGCTGAAGCTTTCTTT. Its protein product is CASSLQGSAEAFF.

This clonotype was counted between two and nine times. The V and J genes are TRBV4-3 and TRBJ1-5; D is uncertain. Germline V gene lookup returns CDR1 LGHNA and CDR2 YSLEER. The CDR3 length is 15 residues. The V end lost 0 bases, the J end lost 5 bases, and 11 bases lay between the germline ends. CDR3 nucleotide sequence: TGCGCCAGCAGCCAAGATACGGGCGCTGATCAGCCCCAGCATTTT. This gives the protein CASSQDTGADQPQHF.

To note about this clonotype: The conserved final phenylalanine or tryptophan is absent from the CDR3, which likely points to a read error. The chain uses TRBV4-1 and TRBJ2-2, with 7 bases matching TRBD2. This CDR3 region has 16 residues. J gave up 1 base and V 1 base, and 3 bases lay outside the gene matches. Germline values: CDR1 MGHRA, CDR2 YSYEKL. The CDR3 DNA reads TGCGCCAGCAGCCAAGTCGGCGGGAGGAACACCGGGGAGCTGTTTTCT. This codes for CASSQVGGRNTGELFS.

This chain links TRBV7-3 with TRBJ2-2; 10 positions agree with TRBD1. V lost 5 bases, J lost 5 bases, and 5 bases stayed unmatched. Germline lookup yields CDR1 SGHTA and CDR2 FQGTGA. This CDR3 contains 15 residues. The CDR3 DNA sequence: TGTGCCAGCAGCCAGGGACAGGGGAGGACCGGGGAGCTGTTTTTT. Residues: CASSQGQGRTGELFF.

The chain employs TRBV20-1 and TRBJ1-3; 7 nucleotides agree with TRBD1. The CDR3 totals 15 residues. In germline, CDR1 is DFQATT, CDR2 SNEGSKA (reference sequence). V lost 1 base and J lost 1; bases outside the gene matches: 4. The CDR3 nucleotides read TGCAGTGCTAGAGCCAACAGGGGATCTGGAAACACCATATATTTT. Encoded protein: CSARANRGSGNTIYF.

This chain uses TRBV6-2 or TRBV6-3 with TRBJ2-5; 8 bases align to TRBD1. The trim removed 6 bases at V and 3 bases at J, leaving 3 bases unmatched. Germline CDR1 reads MNHEY; CDR2 reads SVGEGT. CDR3 length equals 13 residues. The CDR3 reads CASSRTGKETQYF. The CDR3 nucleotides read TGTGCCAGCAGCCGGACAGGGAAAGAGACCCAGTACTTC.

The chain recombines TRBV7-2 with TRBJ1-1; D is uncertain. CDR1 is SGHTA and CDR2 is FQGNSA in the germline V gene. Trimming cost V 1 base and J 2 bases, with 11 bases left between them. The CDR3 length is 15 residues. This chain's CDR3 is CASSLGPGSNTEAFF. CDR3 nucleotide sequence: TGTGCCAGCAGCTTAGGTCCCGGGTCCAACACTGAAGCTTTCTTT. Filled out from reference TRBV7-2 and TRBJ1-1, the complete variable domain reads GAGVSQSPSNKVTEKGKDVELRCDPISGHTALYWYRQSLGQGLEFLIYFQGNSAPDKSGLPSDRFSAERTGGSVSTLTIQRTQQEDSAVYLCASSLGPGSNTEAFFGQGTRLTVV.

This chain joins TRBV4-1 and TRBJ2-1; D perhaps matches TRBD2 (6 bases). The CDR3 has 15 residues. Germline-derived CDR1 and CDR2 are MGHRA and YSYEKL. The germline V and J ends were trimmed by 4 bases and 3 bases, with 13 bases remaining between them. As DNA, the CDR3 is TGCGCCAGCAGCCTGGAGGGCAGGGACTACAATGAGCAGTTCTTC. This sequence encodes CASSLEGRDYNEQFF.

The J gene is TRBJ2-7, the V gene TRBV20-1, with 12 bases matching TRBD2. The trim removed 0 bases at V and 5 bases at J, leaving 14 bases unmatched. The CDR3 contains 18 residues. Germline CDR1 is DFQATT and CDR2 is SNEGSKA (reference sequence). CDR3 in DNA: TGCAGTGCTAGAGATCAAGCCCTAGCGGGAGGGATAAGGAACGAGCAGTACTTC. As protein: CSARDQALAGGIRNEQYF.

The V and J genes are TRBV28 and TRBJ2-1; TRBD1 might be the D (5 bases). V was pared by 1 base and J by 3 bases, with 10 bases between. The CDR3 has 15 amino acids. Germline loops: CDR1 MDHEN, CDR2 SYDVKM. The CDR3 loop reads CASSLSGLNYNEQFF. DNA of the CDR3: TGTGCCAGCAGTTTATCAGGGTTGAACTACAATGAGCAGTTCTTC.

This chain links TRBV19 with TRBJ2-7; D possibly uses TRBD1 or TRBD2 (5 bases each). This CDR3 is 15 amino acids long. Germline V gene data show CDR1 as LNHDA and CDR2 as SQIVND (reference sequence). Trimming removed 7 bases from V and 6 bases from J, with 22 bases in between. The DNA of the CDR3 is TGTGCCAGTAAAGTTAACCGGGACGGGTCGAGCGAGCAGTACTTC. Its protein product is CASKVNRDGSSEQYF.

This clonotype was detected many times. The V gene is TRBV12-3 or TRBV12-4, the J gene TRBJ2-2; maybe TRBD1 (6 bases). The CDR3 sequence is 14 residues long. Trimming removed 6 bases from V and 1 base from J, with 9 bases in between. For the CDR3, the DNA is TGTGCCAGCAGCCACAGGGAGAACACCGGGGAGCTGTTTTTT. Encoded protein: CASSHRENTGELFF.

This clonotype came up a few times. The chain joins TRBV6-5 to TRBJ1-6; 10 bases match TRBD1. V was clipped by 6 bases and J by 7 bases; unmatched bases: 15. The germline V gene has CDR1 MNHEY and CDR2 SVGAGI. The CDR3 totals 18 residues. CDR3 protein: CASSSPFRDRGRNSPLHF. The DNA of the CDR3 is TGTGCCAGCAGCTCCCCTTTCCGGGACAGGGGTCGAAATTCACCCCTCCACTTT.

V and J are TRBV7-2 and TRBJ2-2; no reliable D call. CDR3 size: 14 residues. Germline values: CDR1 SGHTA, CDR2 FQGNSA. V shed 1 base and J shed 10 bases, with 13 bases lying between them. CDR3 nucleotide sequence: TGTGCCAGCAGCTTAGTATCCCGAGTCGAGGAGCTGTTTTTT. Translating gives CASSLVSRVEELFF.

This clonotype was counted ten times or more. This rearrangement joins TRBV28 to TRBJ2-1, with TRBD2 identical over 9 bases. This CDR3 comprises 13 residues. The V gene end was trimmed by 2 bases and the J gene end by 15 bases; junction bases not matched to a gene: 8. The germline V gene has CDR1 MDHEN and CDR2 SYDVKM. In DNA, the CDR3 is TGTGCCAGCAGTTTAACAGATAGCGGGAGCCGGTTCTTC. This encodes CASSLTDSGSRFF. The entire variable domain, with the rest obtained from reference TRBV28 and TRBJ2-1, is as follows: DVKVTQSSRYLVKRTGEKVFLECVQDMDHENMFWYRQDPGLGLRLIYFSYDVKMKEKGDIPEGYSVSREKKERFSLILESASTNQTSMYLCASSLTDSGSRFFGPGTRLTVL.

The chain is built from TRBV10-3 and TRBJ2-7; the match to TRBD1 covers 8 bases. With V trimmed by 4 bases and J by 5 bases, 4 bases remained unmatched. CDR3 length: 13 residues. Germline-derived CDR1 and CDR2 are ENHRY and SYGVKD. In nucleotides, the CDR3 is TGTGCCATCAGTGGGACAGGGCCCCACGAGCAGTACTTC. As protein: CAISGTGPHEQYF.

The V and J genes are TRBV12-3 or TRBV12-4 and TRBJ2-1; D not resolved. CDR3 length equals 14 residues. Deletions cut 7 bases from V and 5 bases from J, with 15 bases between. The CDR3 spells CASNRGMGHNEQFF. The CDR3 nucleotides read TGTGCCAGCAACCGAGGTATGGGTCACAATGAGCAGTTCTTC.

The V call is TRBV5-1, the J call TRBJ1-1; D uncertain. The CDR3 sequence is 15 residues long. V dropped 1 base and J dropped 4 bases, with 14 bases sitting between them. CDR1 and CDR2 from the germline V gene are SGHRS and YFSETQ. CDR3 sequence: CASSLHGVGITEAFF. As DNA, the CDR3 is TGCGCCAGCAGCTTGCATGGAGTCGGGATCACTGAAGCTTTCTTT.

The sample holds a few counts of this clonotype. The rearrangement joins TRBV28 to TRBJ2-1; 13 nucleotides match TRBD2. This CDR3 is built from 16 residues. From germline, CDR1 is MDHEN and CDR2 SYDVKM. Trimming cost V 4 bases and J 3 bases; bases outside gene matches: 3. The CDR3 nucleotides are TGTGCCAGCAGTTCTGGGACTAGCGGGGACTACAATGAGCAGTTCTTC. Translated, it gives CASSSGTSGDYNEQFF.